This T cell receptor (beta chain) was captured by sequencing in a study of PD-L1 blockade in urothelial cancer. As for the study in general: About 90% of the 29 patients were men who had bladder-origin urothelial cancer. Prior regimens of chemotherapy numbered 0 to 3 per patient.

Time point defined: peripheral blood 6 weeks after treatment start. Sequencing was performed with immunoSEQ multiplex PCR; in TCRdb, only in-frame clones are kept and a portion is missing. The repertoire has some 110,000 clones, roughly 90% of them found once; the top ten carry under 2%. The CDR3 is made up of 20 amino acids. In germline, CDR1 is SGHRS, CDR2 YFSETQ. The J segment lost 1 base and the V segment lost 1 base, leaving 11 bases of the junction unmatched. The clonotype originates from a man in his fifties or sixties with urothelial cancer. The chain carries TRBV5-1 and TRBJ2-2; 12 nucleotides line up with TRBD2. The sample consisted of PBMCs, taken around atezolizumab (anti-PD-L1) treatment. For the CDR3, the DNA is TGCGCCAGCAGCTTGCACGGGACAGCGACTAGCGGGGGGAACACCGGGGAGCTGTTTTTT. Translating gives CASSLHGTATSGGNTGELFF.